This T cell receptor beta chain was recorded in a study of Ad26.COV2.S vaccination and SARS-CoV-2 variants. Germline loops: CDR1 SGHNT, CDR2 YYREEE (reference sequence). CDR3 length: 16 residues. Germline trimming cut 3 bases from V and 7 bases from J; bases unmatched to any gene: 12. Method: immunoSEQ multiplex PCR; TCRdb's copy keeps in-frame clones and lacks some. The data show around 300,000 clones, 75% to 90% seen once. Noted treatment: around 19 received Ad26.COV2.S at low or high dose, single or two shots; about 5 received placebo; per-sample allocation not given. The samples were gathered on day 63 after the first injection of vaccine or placebo.

The receptor was isolated from a person aged 18-65 years who received the Ad26.COV2.S COVID-19 vaccine or a placebo. The specimen was peripheral blood, collected in a trial of Ad26.COV2.S vaccine versus placebo. The J gene is TRBJ2-2, the V gene TRBV5-4; TRBD2 agrees at 7 bases. CDR3 in amino acids: CASSSPGLEFDGELFF. The CDR3 DNA reads as TGTGCCAGCAGCTCCCCAGGACTAGAGTTTGACGGGGAGCTGTTTTTT.